This paragraph covers one T cell receptor (beta chain) sequence. Its cognate antigen is unknown. The V and J ends lost 5 bases and 4 bases, in that order; junction bases with no gene match: 1. This CDR3 has 12 residues. From germline, CDR1 is SGHVS and CDR2 FQNEAQ. Libraries were prepared by immunoSEQ multiplex PCR; TCRdb keeps only in-frame clonotypes and omits some of them. The repertoire holds about 45,000 clones, 65% to 90% seen once, with about 2% in the top ten. This record belongs to a study of lymphopenia after photon versus proton radiotherapy. Regarding the study as a whole: Proton therapy kept repertoires fairly stable, unlike photons, which gained effector/memory cells.

The chain combines TRBV7-8 with TRBJ2-7; 8 bases map to TRBD1. The sequence came from a man aged 35 to 55 with gastric cancer. Material: peripheral blood, obtained from a patient treated with photon-based radiotherapy. The CDR3 protein is CASSHRGYEQYF. CDR3 DNA sequence: TGTGCCAGCAGCCACAGGGGGTACGAGCAGTACTTC.